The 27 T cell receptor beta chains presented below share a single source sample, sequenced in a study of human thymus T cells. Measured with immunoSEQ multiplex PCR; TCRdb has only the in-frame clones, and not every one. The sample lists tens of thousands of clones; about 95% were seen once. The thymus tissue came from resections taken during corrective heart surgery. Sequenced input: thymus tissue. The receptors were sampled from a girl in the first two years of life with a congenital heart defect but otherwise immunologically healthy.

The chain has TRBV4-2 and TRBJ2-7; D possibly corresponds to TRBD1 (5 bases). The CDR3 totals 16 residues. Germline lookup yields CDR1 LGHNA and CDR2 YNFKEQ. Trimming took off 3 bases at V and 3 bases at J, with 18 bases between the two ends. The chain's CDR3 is CASSHLFRVEIYEQYF. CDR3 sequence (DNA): TGTGCCAGCAGCCATCTATTCAGGGTAGAGATCTACGAGCAGTACTTC.

The CDR3 region has the DNA TGCGCCAGCAGCCCAGTGGGGGGCGTCCAACGTGGCCCAGATACGCAGTATTTT. Translation: CASSPVGGVQRGPDTQYF. V gene TRBV5-1 combines with J gene TRBJ2-3; either TRBD1 or TRBD2 may fit D (6 bases each). CDR3 length: 18 residues. V lost 4 bases and J lost 4, with 25 bases in between. Looked up from germline, CDR1 is SGHRS and CDR2 is YFSETQ.

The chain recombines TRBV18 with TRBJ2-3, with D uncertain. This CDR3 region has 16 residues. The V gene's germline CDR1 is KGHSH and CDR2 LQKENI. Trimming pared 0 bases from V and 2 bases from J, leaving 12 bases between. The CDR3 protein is CASSPPPLVDTDTQYF. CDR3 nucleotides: TGTGCCAGCTCACCACCCCCGCTAGTCGACACAGATACGCAGTATTTT.

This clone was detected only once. This chain's CDR3 is CASSPGTGTSYEQYF. CDR3 sequence (DNA): TGTGCCAGTAGCCCCGGGACAGGAACCTCCTACGAGCAGTACTTC. The chain links TRBV19 to TRBJ2-7; 8 positions match TRBD1. The CDR3 runs to 15 residues. With V trimmed by 6 bases and J by 0 bases, 7 bases remained unmatched. Germline values: CDR1 LNHDA, CDR2 SQIVND (reference sequence).

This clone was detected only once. The CDR3 nucleotides read TGTGCCAGCAGCCGCACTTACAAACTAGCGGGAGGGCCGTTGTATGAGCAGTTCTTC. It encodes CASSRTYKLAGGPLYEQFF. This chain joins TRBV5-5 and TRBJ2-1, with 13 bases lining up with TRBD2. J was trimmed by 8 bases and V by 4 bases; bases with no gene match: 18. CDR3 length: 19 residues. Germline V gives CDR1 SGHKS, CDR2 YYEKEE (reference sequence).

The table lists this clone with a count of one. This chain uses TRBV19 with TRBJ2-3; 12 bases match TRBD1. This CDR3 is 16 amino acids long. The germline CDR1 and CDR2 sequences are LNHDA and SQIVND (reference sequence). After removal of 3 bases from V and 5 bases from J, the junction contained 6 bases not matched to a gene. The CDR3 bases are TGTGCCAGTAGTATGGGACAGGGGGCTGAGAAAGATACGCAGTATTTT. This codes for CASSMGQGAEKDTQYF.

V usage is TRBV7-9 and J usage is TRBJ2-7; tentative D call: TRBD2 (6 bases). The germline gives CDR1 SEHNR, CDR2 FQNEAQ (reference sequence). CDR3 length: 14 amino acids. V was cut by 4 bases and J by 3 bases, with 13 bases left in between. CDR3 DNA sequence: TGTGCCAGCAGCTCTGCCTGGGGGGTCTACGAGCAGTACTTC. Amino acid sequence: CASSSAWGVYEQYF. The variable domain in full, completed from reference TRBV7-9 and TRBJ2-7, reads DTGVSQNPRHKITKRGQNVTFRCDPISEHNRLYWYRQTLGQGPEFLTYFQNEAQLEKSRLLSDRFSAERPKGSFSTLEIQRTEQGDSAMYLCASSSAWGVYEQYFGPGTRLTVT.

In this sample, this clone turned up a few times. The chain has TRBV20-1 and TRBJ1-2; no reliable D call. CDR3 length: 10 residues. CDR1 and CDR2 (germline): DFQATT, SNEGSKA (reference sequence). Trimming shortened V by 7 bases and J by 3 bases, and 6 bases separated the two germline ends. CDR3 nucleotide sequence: TGCAGTGTAAGGGACTATGGCTACACCTTC. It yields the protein CSVRDYGYTF.

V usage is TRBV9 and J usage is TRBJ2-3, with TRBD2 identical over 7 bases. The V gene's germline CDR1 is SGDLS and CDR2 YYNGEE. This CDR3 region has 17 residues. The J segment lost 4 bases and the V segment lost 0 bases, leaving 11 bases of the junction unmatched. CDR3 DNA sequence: TGTGCCAGCAGCGTAGTCGGTCCTCGCGGGAGCGCAGATACGCAGTATTTT. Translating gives CASSVVGPRGSADTQYF.

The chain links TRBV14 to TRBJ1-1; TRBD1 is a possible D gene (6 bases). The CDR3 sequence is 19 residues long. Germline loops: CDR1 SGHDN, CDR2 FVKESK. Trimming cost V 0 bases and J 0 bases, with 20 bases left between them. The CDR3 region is CASSQDTQERGGMNTEAFF. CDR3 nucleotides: TGTGCCAGCAGCCAAGATACGCAGGAGCGAGGGGGTATGAACACTGAAGCTTTCTTT.

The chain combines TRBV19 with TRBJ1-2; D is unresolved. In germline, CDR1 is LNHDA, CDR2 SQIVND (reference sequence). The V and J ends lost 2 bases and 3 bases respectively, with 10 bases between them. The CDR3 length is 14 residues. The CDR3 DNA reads TGTGCCAGTAGTATAACCACGGAGTACTATGGCTACACCTTC. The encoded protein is CASSITTEYYGYTF.

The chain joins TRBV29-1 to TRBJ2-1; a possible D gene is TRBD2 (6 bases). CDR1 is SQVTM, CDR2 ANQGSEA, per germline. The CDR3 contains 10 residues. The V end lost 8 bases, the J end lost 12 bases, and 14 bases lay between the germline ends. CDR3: CSTGSEAQFF. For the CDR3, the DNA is TGCAGCACCGGGAGCGAGGCGCAGTTCTTC.

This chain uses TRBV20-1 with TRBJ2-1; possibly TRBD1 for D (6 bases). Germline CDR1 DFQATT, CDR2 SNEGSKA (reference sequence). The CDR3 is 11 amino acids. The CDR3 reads CTVTRGNEQFF. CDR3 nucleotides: TGCACTGTTACCAGGGGCAATGAGCAGTTCTTC.

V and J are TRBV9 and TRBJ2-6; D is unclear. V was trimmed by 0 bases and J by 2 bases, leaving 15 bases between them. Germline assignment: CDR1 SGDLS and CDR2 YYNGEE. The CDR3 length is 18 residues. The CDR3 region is CASSVGLSRGAGANVLTF. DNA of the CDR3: TGTGCCAGCAGCGTAGGACTCAGCCGCGGCGCTGGGGCCAACGTCCTGACTTTC.

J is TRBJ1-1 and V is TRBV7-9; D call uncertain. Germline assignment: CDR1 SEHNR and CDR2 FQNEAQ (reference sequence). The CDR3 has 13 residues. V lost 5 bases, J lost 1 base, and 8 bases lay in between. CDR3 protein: CASSVKSNTEAFF. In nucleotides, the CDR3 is TGTGCCAGCAGCGTGAAATCGAACACTGAAGCTTTCTTT.

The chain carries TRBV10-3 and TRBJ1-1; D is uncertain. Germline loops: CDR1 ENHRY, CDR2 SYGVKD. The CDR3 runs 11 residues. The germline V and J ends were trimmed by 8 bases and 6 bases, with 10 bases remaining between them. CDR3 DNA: TGTGCCATCGGAGGAGGCTCTGAAGCTTTCTTT. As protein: CAIGGGSEAFF.

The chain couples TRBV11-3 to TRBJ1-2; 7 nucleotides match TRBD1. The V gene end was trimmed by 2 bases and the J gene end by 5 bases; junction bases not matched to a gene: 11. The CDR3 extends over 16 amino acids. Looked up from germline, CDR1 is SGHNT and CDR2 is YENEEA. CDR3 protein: CASSLWPGGGLYGYTF. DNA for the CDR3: TGTGCCAGCAGCTTATGGCCCGGAGGGGGCTTATATGGCTACACCTTC. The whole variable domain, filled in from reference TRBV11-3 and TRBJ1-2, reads EAGVVQSPRYKIIEKKQPVAFWCNPISGHNTLYWYLQNLGQGPELLIRYENEEAVDDSQLPKDRFSAERLKGVDSTLKIQPAELGDSAVYLCASSLWPGGGLYGYTFGSGTRLTVV.

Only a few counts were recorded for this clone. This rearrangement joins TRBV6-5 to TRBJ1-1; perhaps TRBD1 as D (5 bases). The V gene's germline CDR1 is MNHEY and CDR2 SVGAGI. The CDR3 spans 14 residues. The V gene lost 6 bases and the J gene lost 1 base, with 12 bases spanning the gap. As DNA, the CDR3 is TGTGCCAGCAGCCGATCAGGGAAGAACACTGAAGCTTTCTTT. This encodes CASSRSGKNTEAFF.

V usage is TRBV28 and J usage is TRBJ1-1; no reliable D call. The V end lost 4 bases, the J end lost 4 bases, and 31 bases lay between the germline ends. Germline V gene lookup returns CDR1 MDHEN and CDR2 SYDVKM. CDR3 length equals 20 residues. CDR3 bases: TGTGCCAGCAGTTGCCCCAGTTTATTAGTTGGTCTATCTAATCCCACTGAAGCTTTCTTT. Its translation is CASSCPSLLVGLSNPTEAFF.

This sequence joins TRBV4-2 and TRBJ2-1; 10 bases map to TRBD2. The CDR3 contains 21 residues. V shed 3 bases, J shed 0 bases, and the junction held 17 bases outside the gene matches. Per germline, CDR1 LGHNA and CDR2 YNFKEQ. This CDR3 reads CASSHLGTSGKSPSSYNEQFF. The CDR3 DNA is TGTGCCAGCAGCCATTTAGGCACTAGCGGGAAAAGCCCCAGCTCCTACAATGAGCAGTTCTTC.

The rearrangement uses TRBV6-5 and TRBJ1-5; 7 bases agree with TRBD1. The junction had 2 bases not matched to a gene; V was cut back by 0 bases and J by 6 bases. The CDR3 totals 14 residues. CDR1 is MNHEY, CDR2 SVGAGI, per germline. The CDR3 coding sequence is TGTGCCAGCAGTTACTCGACAGGGCGTCAGCCCCAGCATTTT. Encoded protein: CASSYSTGRQPQHF.

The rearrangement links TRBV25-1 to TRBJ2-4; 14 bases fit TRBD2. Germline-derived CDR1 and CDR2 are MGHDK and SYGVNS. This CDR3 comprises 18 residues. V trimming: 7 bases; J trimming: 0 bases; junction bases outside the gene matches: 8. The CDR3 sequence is CASIPGLAGERAKNIQYF. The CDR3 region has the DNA TGTGCCAGCATCCCGGGACTAGCGGGAGAGAGAGCCAAAAACATTCAGTACTTC.

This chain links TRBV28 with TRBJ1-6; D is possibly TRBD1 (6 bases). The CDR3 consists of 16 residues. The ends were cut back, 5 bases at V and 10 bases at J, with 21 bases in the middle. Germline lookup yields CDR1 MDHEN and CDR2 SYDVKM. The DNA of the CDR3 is TGTGCCAGCAGTCCCGACTTGCAGGGGTTTAGGTCACCCCTCCACTTT. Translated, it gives CASSPDLQGFRSPLHF.

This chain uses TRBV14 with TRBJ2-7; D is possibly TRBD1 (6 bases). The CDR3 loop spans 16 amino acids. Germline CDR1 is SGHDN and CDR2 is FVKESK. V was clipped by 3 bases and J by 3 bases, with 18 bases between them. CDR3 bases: TGTGCCAGCAGCCATGGTCGACGGGACAAGATCTACGAGCAGTACTTC. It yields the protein CASSHGRRDKIYEQYF.

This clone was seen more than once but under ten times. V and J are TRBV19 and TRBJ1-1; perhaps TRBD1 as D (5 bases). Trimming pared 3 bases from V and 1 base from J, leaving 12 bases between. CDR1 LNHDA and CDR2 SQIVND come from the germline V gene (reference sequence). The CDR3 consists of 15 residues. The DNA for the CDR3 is TGTGCCAGTAGTATCCGGCAGGGATCGAACACTGAAGCTTTCTTT. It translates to CASSIRQGSNTEAFF.

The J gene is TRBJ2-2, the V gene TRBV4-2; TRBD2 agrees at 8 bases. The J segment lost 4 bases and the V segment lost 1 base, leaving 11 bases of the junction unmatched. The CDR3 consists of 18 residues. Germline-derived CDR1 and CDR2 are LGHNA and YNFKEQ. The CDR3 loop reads CASSQVGAPGGGTGELFF. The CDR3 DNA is TGTGCCAGCAGCCAAGTGGGGGCCCCCGGGGGGGGCACCGGGGAGCTGTTTTTT.

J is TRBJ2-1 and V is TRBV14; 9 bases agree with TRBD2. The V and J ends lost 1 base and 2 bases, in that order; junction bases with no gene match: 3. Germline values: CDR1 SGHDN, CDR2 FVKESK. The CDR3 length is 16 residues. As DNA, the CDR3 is TGTGCCAGCAGCCAAGCGGCTAGCGGGACCTACAATGAGCAGTTCTTC. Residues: CASSQAASGTYNEQFF.